These 27 T cell receptor beta chains were all obtained from the same sample, sequenced in a study of read filtering for tumor transcriptome and immune sequencing. The library was built from roughly 400 ng RNA with molecular barcoded adaptors for alpha/delta and beta/gamma chains. TCRdb recomputed calls from the reads with MiXCR, one row per CDR3 protein. This table has 39,000 or so distinct CDR3 sequences, roughly 13% appearing once. Material: a population of CD138-negative cells sorted from bone marrow. The source of these receptors is a donor aged 40 or older with multiple myeloma.

This clonotype was seen repeatedly, ten times or more. The rearrangement joins TRBV11-3 to TRBJ1-1, with a weak D call TRBD1 (6 bases). This CDR3 spans 16 amino acids. In germline, CDR1 is SGHNT, CDR2 YENEEA. The V end lost 5 bases, the J end lost 4 bases, and 20 bases lay between the germline ends. The CDR3 loop reads CASSPPGGGAATEAFF. CDR3 in DNA: TGTGCCAGCAGCCCCCCCGGTGGGGGGGCGGCCACTGAAGCTTTCTTT.

Ten or more counts support this clonotype. V usage is TRBV20-1 and J usage is TRBJ1-5; TRBD1 aligns across 7 bases. V lost 3 bases and J lost 3; bases outside the gene matches: 5. The length of the CDR3 is 14 residues. Germline V gene lookup returns CDR1 DFQATT and CDR2 SNEGSKA (reference sequence). CDR3 bases: TGCAGTGCTAGGGGACAGCTAGACAATCAGCCCCAGCATTTT. Protein sequence: CSARGQLDNQPQHF.

This clonotype has ten or more counts. This chain links TRBV20-1 with TRBJ2-1; 10 bases fit TRBD2. The CDR3 extends over 15 amino acids. Germline V gives CDR1 DFQATT, CDR2 SNEGSKA (reference sequence). Unmatched junction bases numbered 5, after V lost 0 bases and J lost 6 bases. The CDR3 protein is CSAREGTSAGNEQFF. CDR3 sequence (DNA): TGCAGTGCTAGAGAAGGGACTAGCGCTGGCAATGAGCAGTTCTTC.

Points on this clonotype: This clone may be a read error of a much larger clone one base away. The chain recombines TRBV6-2 or TRBV6-3 with TRBJ2-5; either TRBD1 or TRBD2 may fit D (5 bases each). The CDR3 contains 14 residues. The V end lost 0 bases, the J end lost 4 bases, and 9 bases lay between the germline ends. The germline CDR1 and CDR2 sequences are MNHEY and SVGEGT. CDR3 DNA sequence: TGTGCCAGCAGTTACTCGTGGGGGAGAGAGACCCAGTACTTC. Translation: CASSYSWGRETQYF.

This clonotype is deemed medium-sized (0.01 to 0.1%). The J gene is TRBJ2-1, the V gene TRBV11-2; 8 bases align to TRBD2. The CDR3 covers 15 residues. V gave up 6 bases and J gave up 5 bases; unmatched junction bases: 9. Germline V gene lookup returns CDR1 SGHAT and CDR2 FQNNGV. This CDR3 reads CASSPAGVENNEQFF. As DNA, the CDR3 is TGTGCCAGCAGTCCAGCGGGAGTGGAAAACAATGAGCAGTTCTTC.

This clonotype was detected ten times or more. The rearrangement links TRBV9 to TRBJ2-2; D is perhaps TRBD1 (8 bases). With 5 bases removed from V and 1 base from J, the gap between germline ends came to 12 bases. Germline CDR1 is SGDLS and CDR2 is YYNGEE. The CDR3 spans 15 residues. CDR3 nucleotides: TGTGCCAGCAGGGGGGGGACAGGGAACACCGGGGAGCTGTTTTTT. As protein: CASRGGTGNTGELFF.

This clonotype was counted at least ten times. CDR3 in DNA: TGTGCCAGCAACACTCGGGGGAGGGATGGGGACGAGCAGTACTTC. It yields the protein CASNTRGRDGDEQYF. This rearrangement joins TRBV28 to TRBJ2-7; 7 nucleotides line up with TRBD2. With V trimmed by 7 bases and J by 5 bases, 14 bases remained unmatched. Germline CDR1 and CDR2: MDHEN and SYDVKM. This CDR3 spans 15 amino acids.

On this clonotype: This may stem from a read error, because a much larger clone lies one nucleotide away. The chain has TRBV18 and TRBJ2-1; the match to TRBD1 covers 7 bases. The CDR3 extends over 16 amino acids. CDR1 is KGHSH, CDR2 LQKENI, per germline. V lost 3 bases and J lost 8; bases outside the gene matches: 13. The CDR3 here is CASSPPRDRTYDEQFF. DNA for the CDR3: TGTGCCAGCTCACCTCCACGGGACAGAACGTACGATGAGCAGTTCTTC. Based on the CDR3 plus reference TRBV18 and TRBJ2-1, the full variable domain is NAGVMQNPRHLVRRRGQEARLRCSPMKGHSHVYWYRQLPEEGLKFMVYLQKENIIDESGMPKERFSAEFPKEGPSILRIQQVVRGDSAAYFCASSPPRDRTYDEQFFGPGTRLTVL.

In its sample, this clonotype was seen many times. The gene calls are TRBV7-3 and TRBJ2-5; D is possibly TRBD1 or TRBD2 (6 bases each). The CDR3 runs to 16 residues. Trimming removed 1 base at V and 5 bases at J, with 17 bases between. Germline V gene lookup returns CDR1 SGHTA and CDR2 FQGTGA. As DNA, the CDR3 is TGTGCCAGCAGCTTAATGGCAGGGGAGGCAGGGGAGACCCAGTACTTC. Encoded protein: CASSLMAGEAGETQYF.

This clonotype was seen a few times. The chain employs TRBV4-1 and TRBJ2-5, with 8 positions matching TRBD2. The CDR3 consists of 15 residues. Germline CDR1 and CDR2: MGHRA and YSYEKL. V gave up 5 bases and J gave up 5 bases; unmatched junction bases: 10. CDR3 coding DNA: TGCGCCAGCAGCGCCTCCGGGACTAGGGTCGAGACCCAGTACTTC. It is translated as CASSASGTRVETQYF.

There are many counts of this clonotype. V usage is TRBV30 and J usage is TRBJ1-2; tentative D call: TRBD1 (5 bases). Trimming cost V 2 bases and J 4 bases, with 14 bases left between them. Germline loops: CDR1 GTSNPN, CDR2 SVGIG (reference sequence). CDR3 size: 14 residues. As DNA, the CDR3 is TGTGCCTGGAGTAGTACGGGGCCGAGCTATGGCTACACCTTC. This gives the protein CAWSSTGPSYGYTF.

CDR3 sequence: CASSLIMTGELFF. The CDR3 nucleotides are TGTGCCAGCAGCTTAATCATGACCGGGGAGCTGTTTTTT. The V gene is TRBV7-3, the J gene TRBJ2-2, with unresolved D. This CDR3 is 13 amino acids long. Between the trimmed V and J ends, which lost 1 base and 5 bases, there was a span of 5 bases. From germline, CDR1 is SGHTA and CDR2 FQGTGA. The complete variable domain, with remaining parts taken from reference TRBV7-3 and TRBJ2-2, reads GAGVSQTPSNKVTEKGKYVELRCDPISGHTALYWYRQSLGQGPEFLIYFQGTGAADDSGLPNDRFFAVRPEGSVSTLKIQRTERGDSAVYLCASSLIMTGELFFGEGSRLTVL.

This clonotype is termed medium-sized. This rearrangement joins TRBV27 to TRBJ2-1, with a possible D match to TRBD1 (6 bases). V lost 5 bases to trimming and J lost 7 bases, with 18 bases between them. The germline V gene has CDR1 MNHEY and CDR2 SMNVEV (reference sequence). This CDR3 is 15 amino acids long. The DNA for the CDR3 is TGTGCCAGCAGTCTCCCGGGGACAATCGAGAATGAGCAGTTCTTC. This codes for CASSLPGTIENEQFF.

In its sample, this clonotype was seen many times. V is TRBV7-9 and J is TRBJ2-7; 9 positions agree with TRBD2. J gave up 2 bases and V 5 bases, and 4 bases lay outside the gene matches. CDR3 length: 14 amino acids. Germline CDR1 reads SEHNR; CDR2 reads FQNEAQ (reference sequence). The CDR3 spells CASSPIAGAYEQYF. CDR3 bases: TGTGCCAGCAGCCCCATAGCGGGGGCCTACGAGCAGTACTTC. The entire variable domain, with the rest obtained from reference TRBV7-9 and TRBJ2-7, is as follows: DTGVSQNPRHKITKRGQNVTFRCDPISEHNRLYWYRQTLGQGPEFLTYFQNEAQLEKSRLLSDRFSAERPKGSFSTLEIQRTEQGDSAMYLCASSPIAGAYEQYFGPGTRLTVT.

At least ten counts were recorded for this clonotype. The chain carries TRBV6-2 or TRBV6-3 and TRBJ2-2; TRBD1 matches at 7 bases. The germline CDR1 and CDR2 sequences are MNHEY and SVGEGT. The V gene end was trimmed by 8 bases and the J gene end by 4 bases; junction bases not matched to a gene: 4. The CDR3 is made up of 13 amino acids. CDR3 in DNA: TGTGCCAGCGTCGCAGGGGGCACCGGGGAGCTGTTTTTT. Translating it yields CASVAGGTGELFF.

Turning to this clonotype: A much larger clone differs by one base, so this may be a read error. J is TRBJ2-7 and V is TRBV3-1, with D tentatively TRBD2 (5 bases). This CDR3 region has 12 residues. The ends were cut back, 6 bases at V and 6 bases at J, with 12 bases in the middle. Germline CDR1 LGHDT, CDR2 YNNKEL (reference sequence). CDR3 residues: CASRNGIGEQYF. CDR3 DNA sequence: TGTGCCAGCAGAAACGGGATCGGCGAGCAGTACTTC.

This clonotype was detected ten times or more. The chain is built from TRBV18 and TRBJ2-1; possibly TRBD1 for D (8 bases). The CDR3 covers 15 residues. V was trimmed by 3 bases and J by 7 bases, leaving 16 bases between them. Germline V gene data show CDR1 as KGHSH and CDR2 as LQKENI. In nucleotides, the CDR3 is TGTGCCAGCTCACCTCCACAGGGGGAGGGGAATGAGCAGTTCTTC. It codes for CASSPPQGEGNEQFF.

This clonotype was seen at least ten times. The chain recombines TRBV7-2 with TRBJ2-1; 12 bases match TRBD2. This CDR3 region has 14 residues. Per germline, CDR1 SGHTA and CDR2 FQGNSA. Germline trimming cut 6 bases from V and 10 bases from J; bases unmatched to any gene: 7. The CDR3: CASRSGTSGREQFF. In DNA, the CDR3 is TGTGCCAGCAGGAGCGGGACTAGCGGGCGAGAGCAGTTCTTC.

The rearrangement joins TRBV27 to TRBJ2-5; D might be TRBD1 or TRBD2, each matching 5 bases. V was shortened by 5 bases and J by 1 base, with 11 bases between the two germline ends. This CDR3 is built from 14 residues. CDR1 and CDR2 (germline): MNHEY, SMNVEV (reference sequence). CDR3 bases: TGTGCCAGCAGTGCCATGGGACCCCAAGAGACCCAGTACTTC. As protein: CASSAMGPQETQYF.

In regard to this clonotype: The junction does not match germline at one end; this may be a read error. The chain has TRBV27 and TRBJ1-4; D not resolved. The CDR3 is 13 residues long. Germline CDR1 reads MNHEY; CDR2 reads SMNVEV (reference sequence). CDR3 DNA: TGTGCCAGCAGTTTGAGAGAGCCCGAAAAACTGTTCTTT. The encoded protein is CASSLREPEKLFF.

This clonotype showed up many times. The chain combines TRBV7-2 with TRBJ1-5; D unclear. Between the trimmed V and J ends, which lost 3 bases and 6 bases, there was a span of 9 bases. Germline V gene data show CDR1 as SGHTA and CDR2 as FQGNSA. This CDR3 spans 13 amino acids. As DNA, the CDR3 is TGTGCCAGCAGCTTGGCGGTTCCTCAGCCCCAGCATTTT. Encoded protein: CASSLAVPQPQHF.

About this clonotype itself: Sequence at one end of the junction differs from germline and may be a read error. The V call is TRBV7-3, the J call TRBJ2-1, with D possibly being TRBD2 (6 bases). This CDR3 region has 14 residues. Germline V lookup: CDR1 SGHTA, CDR2 FQGTGA. This CDR3 is CASSTTGTVNELLF. DNA of the CDR3: TGTGCCAGCAGCACTACCGGGACTGTCAACGAGCTGCTCTTC.

The V call is TRBV6-1, the J call TRBJ2-6; D may be TRBD1 or TRBD2 (5 bases each). The V end lost 2 bases, the J end lost 2 bases, and 16 bases lay between the germline ends. The V gene's germline CDR1 is MNHNS and CDR2 SASEGT. CDR3 size: 18 residues. The CDR3 nucleotides read TGTGCCAGCAGTGAATGGGGGAGCGAGTTGGCTGGGGCCAACGTCCTGACTTTC. Translating it yields CASSEWGSELAGANVLTF.

This clonotype was seen repeatedly, ten times or more. The V and J genes are TRBV7-3 and TRBJ2-1, with TRBD2 matching over 13 bases. The J segment lost 7 bases and the V segment lost 4 bases, leaving 4 bases of the junction unmatched. Per the germline V gene, CDR1 is SGHTA and CDR2 is FQGTGA. The CDR3 is 15 residues long. The CDR3 coding sequence is TGTGCCAGCAGCTCACTAGCGGGAGGGCGGAATGAGCAGTTCTTC. As protein: CASSSLAGGRNEQFF.

Many counts were recorded for this clonotype. The rearrangement links TRBV30 to TRBJ1-3; D unclear. Germline V lookup: CDR1 GTSNPN, CDR2 SVGIG (reference sequence). CDR3 length: 11 amino acids. V gave up 2 bases and J gave up 3 bases, with 2 bases separating them. CDR3 coding DNA: TGTGCCTGGAGTCGTGGAAACACCATATATTTT. Protein sequence: CAWSRGNTIYF. Combining the CDR3 with reference TRBV30 and TRBJ1-3 gives the whole variable domain SQTIHQWPATLVQPVGSPLSLECTVEGTSNPNLYWYRQAAGRGLQLLFYSVGIGQISSEVPQNLSASRPQDRQFILSSKKLLLSDSGFYLCAWSRGNTIYFGEGSWLTVV.

The rearrangement uses TRBV6-6 and TRBJ1-4; D not resolved. V was trimmed by 6 bases and J by 0 bases, leaving 11 bases between them. The CDR3 sequence is 15 residues long. Germline CDR1 MNHNY, CDR2 SVGAGI (reference sequence). CDR3 bases: TGTGCCAGCAGAACAGAGGGCGCAACTAATGAAAAACTGTTTTTT. This gives the protein CASRTEGATNEKLFF.

This clonotype was counted at least ten times. The chain is built from TRBV7-2 and TRBJ2-7, with a tentative D call TRBD2 (6 bases). Germline values: CDR1 SGHTA, CDR2 FQGNSA. Trimming removed 3 bases from V and 0 bases from J, with 12 bases in between. This CDR3 contains 15 residues. The CDR3 bases are TGTGCCAGCAGCTTGACTAGTCTCAGCTCCTACGAGCAGTACTTC. Translated: CASSLTSLSSYEQYF.